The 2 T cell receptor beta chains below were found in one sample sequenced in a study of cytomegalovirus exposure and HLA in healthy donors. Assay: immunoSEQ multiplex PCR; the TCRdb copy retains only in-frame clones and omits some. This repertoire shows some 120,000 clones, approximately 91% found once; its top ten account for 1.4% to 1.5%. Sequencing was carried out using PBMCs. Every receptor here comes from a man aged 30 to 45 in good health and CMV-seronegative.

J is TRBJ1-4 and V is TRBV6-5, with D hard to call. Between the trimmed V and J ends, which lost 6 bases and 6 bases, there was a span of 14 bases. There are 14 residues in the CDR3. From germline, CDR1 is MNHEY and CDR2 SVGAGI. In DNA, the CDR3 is TGTGCCAGCAGGGGTCCGGGTCCGTATGAAAAACTGTTTTTT. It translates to CASRGPGPYEKLFF.

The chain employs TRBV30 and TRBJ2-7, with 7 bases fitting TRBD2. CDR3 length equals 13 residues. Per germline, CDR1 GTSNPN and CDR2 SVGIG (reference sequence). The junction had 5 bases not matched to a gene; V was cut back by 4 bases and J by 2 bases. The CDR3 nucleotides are TGTGCCTGGACCAACCGGGGGGCCTACGAGCAGTACTTC. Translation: CAWTNRGAYEQYF.